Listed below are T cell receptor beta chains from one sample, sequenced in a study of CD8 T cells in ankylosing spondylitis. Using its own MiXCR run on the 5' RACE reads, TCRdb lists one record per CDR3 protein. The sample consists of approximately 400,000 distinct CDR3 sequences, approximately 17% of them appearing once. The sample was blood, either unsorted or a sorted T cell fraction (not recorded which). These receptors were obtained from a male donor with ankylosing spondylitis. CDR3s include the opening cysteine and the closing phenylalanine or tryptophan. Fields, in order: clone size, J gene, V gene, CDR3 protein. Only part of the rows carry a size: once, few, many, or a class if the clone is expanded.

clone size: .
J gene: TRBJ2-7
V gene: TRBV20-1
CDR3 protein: CSARVSYEQYF

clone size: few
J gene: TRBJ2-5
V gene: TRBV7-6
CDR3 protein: CASSFGTKETQYF

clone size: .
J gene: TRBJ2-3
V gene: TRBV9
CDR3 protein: CASSVQAGTSGIWSTDTQYF

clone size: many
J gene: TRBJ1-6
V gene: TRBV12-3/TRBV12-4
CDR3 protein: CASSFGGNSPLHF

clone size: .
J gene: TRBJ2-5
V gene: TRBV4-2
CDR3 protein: CASSQASKETQYF

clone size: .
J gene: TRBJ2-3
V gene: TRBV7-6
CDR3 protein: CASSLLSIPGDTQYF

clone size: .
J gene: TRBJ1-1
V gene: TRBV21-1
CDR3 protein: CASSKLVGGATPIYF

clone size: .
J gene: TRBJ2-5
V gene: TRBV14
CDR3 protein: CASSQQRVPETQYF

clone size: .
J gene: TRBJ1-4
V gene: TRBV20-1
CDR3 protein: CSAGRGPGEKLFF

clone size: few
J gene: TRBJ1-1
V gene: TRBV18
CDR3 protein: CASSHLLEGTDTEAFF

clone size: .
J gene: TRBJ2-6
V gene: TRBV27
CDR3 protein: CASSLRGRNSGANVLTF

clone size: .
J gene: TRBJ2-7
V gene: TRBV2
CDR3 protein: CASRLRDTPGYEQYF

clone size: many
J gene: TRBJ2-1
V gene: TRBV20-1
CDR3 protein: CSARDGGASGSEQFF

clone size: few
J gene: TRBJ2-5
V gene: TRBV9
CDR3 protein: CASSPPGVSGETQYF

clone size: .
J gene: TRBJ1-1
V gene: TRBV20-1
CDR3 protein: CSAPRVMNTEAFF

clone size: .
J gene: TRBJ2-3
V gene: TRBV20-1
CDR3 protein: CSARLGTSGTDTQYF

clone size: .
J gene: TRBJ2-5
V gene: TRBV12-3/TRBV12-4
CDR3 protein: CASSTLNSGLVAETQYF

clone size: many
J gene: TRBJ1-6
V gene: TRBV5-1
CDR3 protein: CASTRTPAGDSPLHF

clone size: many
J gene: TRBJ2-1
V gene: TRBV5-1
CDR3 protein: CASSLVAGAVYNEQFF

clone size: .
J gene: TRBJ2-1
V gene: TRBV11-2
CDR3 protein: CASSPQGVSSGRGFF

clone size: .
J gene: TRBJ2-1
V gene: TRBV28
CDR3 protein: CASSLLLQGGHNEQFF

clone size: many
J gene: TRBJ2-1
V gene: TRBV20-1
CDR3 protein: CSARAPGLQLYNEQFF

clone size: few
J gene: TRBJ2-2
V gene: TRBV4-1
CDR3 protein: CASSQKAGASNTGELFF

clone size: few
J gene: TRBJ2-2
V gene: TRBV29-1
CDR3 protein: CSVVRDIHTGELFF

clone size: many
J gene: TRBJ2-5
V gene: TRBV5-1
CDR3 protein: CASRGDGETQYF

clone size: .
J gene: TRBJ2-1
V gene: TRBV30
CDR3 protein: CAWSASGGAIEQFF